This T cell receptor beta chain was observed in a study of shared clonotypes between healthy human individuals. The germline CDR1 and CDR2 sequences are MNHNY and SVGAGI (reference sequence). After removal of 0 bases from V and 2 bases from J, the junction contained 4 bases not matched to a gene. This CDR3 contains 15 residues. Sequencing was performed with immunoSEQ multiplex PCR; in TCRdb, only in-frame clones are kept and a portion is missing. The sample comprises roughly 1 million clones, 75% of which are singletons, and about 1.5% rests with the top ten. The rearrangement joins TRBV6-6 to TRBJ2-7; 7 bases fit TRBD2. The sample taken for sequencing was memory CD4+ T cells sorted from blood. As to subset: CD45RA-negative fraction. This receptor was taken from a man between 18 and 35 years old in good health. The CDR3 DNA sequence: TGTGCCAGCAGTTACTCGGAAGCGGGAACCTACGAGCAGTACTTC. Its protein is CASSYSEAGTYEQYF.